Presented here are 30 T cell receptor beta chains from one specimen sequenced in a study of CD8 T cells in Susac syndrome. Random-hexamer reverse transcription was applied to roughly 0.5 to 1 ug RNA. TCRdb re-derived calls from the immunoSEQ multiplex PCR reads in MiXCR, one entry per CDR3 protein. Of about 200,000 distinct CDR3 sequences listed, roughly 94% are singletons. Sequencing was performed on CD4+ T cells from PBMCs. These receptors all stem from a human donor with multiple sclerosis.

V gene TRBV2 combines with J gene TRBJ1-5, with unresolved D. This CDR3 comprises 15 residues. Looked up from germline, CDR1 is SNHLY and CDR2 is FYNNEI. V shed 4 bases and J shed 4 bases, with 14 bases lying between them. The CDR3 nucleotides read TGTGCCAGCAGTGGGTCACCGGGAACAAATCAGCCCCAGCATTTT. Its translation: CASSGSPGTNQPQHF.

The chain is built from TRBV9 and TRBJ2-6, with 10 bases fitting TRBD2. There are 18 residues in the CDR3. Germline V gives CDR1 SGDLS, CDR2 YYNGEE. J lost 0 bases, V lost 4 bases, and 7 bases had no gene match. The DNA of the CDR3 is TGTGCCAGCAGCCCGAGCGGGGGGGTCTCCTCTGGGGCCAACGTCCTGACTTTC. As protein: CASSPSGGVSSGANVLTF.

This chain uses TRBV6-1 with TRBJ1-5; no firm D call. The CDR3 consists of 14 residues. Germline CDR1 and CDR2: MNHNS and SASEGT. The germline V and J ends were trimmed by 8 bases and 1 base, with 12 bases remaining between them. CDR3 bases: TGTGCCAGCGACCGGGCCCCGAGCAATCAGCCCCAGCATTTT. Its protein is CASDRAPSNQPQHF.

The chain joins TRBV11-2 to TRBJ2-4; 8 bases line up with TRBD1. Germline V lookup: CDR1 SGHAT, CDR2 FQNNGV. J was trimmed by 9 bases and V by 5 bases; bases with no gene match: 12. The CDR3 covers 15 residues. This chain's CDR3 is CASSPRTGSLSIQYF. The CDR3 DNA follows: TGTGCCAGCAGCCCCCGGACAGGGAGTCTAAGCATTCAGTACTTC.

J is TRBJ2-7 and V is TRBV19, with D possibly being TRBD1 or TRBD2 (5 bases each). Germline assignment: CDR1 LNHDA and CDR2 SQIVND (reference sequence). The length of the CDR3 is 16 residues. V was shortened by 6 bases and J by 1 base, with 19 bases between the two germline ends. The CDR3 bases are TGTGCCAGTAGCCAAAAGGGACGGGGAAATTCCTACGAGCAGTACTTC. Translation gives CASSQKGRGNSYEQYF.

This clonotype was counted once. V gene TRBV6-5 combines with J gene TRBJ1-2; 7 bases map to TRBD1. CDR1 and CDR2 from the germline V gene are MNHEY and SVGAGI. The CDR3 totals 15 residues. After removal of 4 bases from V and 6 bases from J, the junction contained 11 bases not matched to a gene. The CDR3 region is CASSSFDRDYDGYTF. As DNA, the CDR3 is TGTGCCAGCAGTTCCTTCGACAGGGATTACGATGGCTACACCTTC.

The genes are TRBV20-1 and TRBJ1-1, with a weak D call TRBD1 (6 bases). The CDR3 spans 12 residues. Trimming took 7 bases from V and 5 from J, leaving 14 bases between them. Germline V gene lookup returns CDR1 DFQATT and CDR2 SNEGSKA (reference sequence). The CDR3 DNA reads TGCAGTGATCGGACAGTGGGGACTGAAGCTTTCTTT. Its protein product is CSDRTVGTEAFF.

This chain joins TRBV9 and TRBJ2-5, with TRBD2 as a possible D gene (6 bases). Germline lookup yields CDR1 SGDLS and CDR2 YYNGEE. With 1 base removed from V and 7 bases from J, the gap between germline ends came to 14 bases. The length of the CDR3 is 14 residues. CDR3 protein: CASSVTGTAGTQYF. CDR3 in DNA: TGTGCCAGCAGCGTAACCGGGACTGCGGGGACCCAGTACTTC.

The gene calls are TRBV12-3 or TRBV12-4 and TRBJ2-5, with D possibly being TRBD2 (5 bases). The CDR3 is made up of 14 amino acids. V was shortened by 4 bases and J by 7 bases, with 16 bases between the two germline ends. CDR3 region: CASSWSSQVGTQYF. The CDR3, as DNA: TGTGCCAGCAGTTGGTCTAGCCAAGTCGGGACCCAGTACTTC.

This clonotype was seen only once. The V gene is TRBV5-6, the J gene TRBJ2-3, with D perhaps TRBD2 (5 bases). With 1 base removed from V and 5 bases from J, the gap between germline ends came to 20 bases. This CDR3 spans 17 amino acids. The germline gives CDR1 SGHDT, CDR2 YYEEEE. This chain's CDR3 is CASSLRLLLDRKDTQYF. The DNA for the CDR3 is TGTGCCAGCAGCTTGCGACTCCTACTAGATAGGAAAGATACGCAGTATTTT. Supplemented by reference TRBV5-6 and TRBJ2-3, the full variable domain reads DAGVTQSPTHLIKTRGQQVTLRCSPKSGHDTVSWYQQALGQGPQFIFQYYEEEERQRGNFPDRFSGHQFPNYSSELNVNALLLGDSALYLCASSLRLLLDRKDTQYFGPGTRLTVL.

This clonotype has only one observation. The chain combines TRBV12-3 or TRBV12-4 with TRBJ1-2, with 8 bases aligning to TRBD1. The ends lost 4 bases at V and 4 bases at J; junction bases unmatched: 8. CDR3 length equals 15 residues. The CDR3 nucleotides are TGTGCCAGCAGTTACGACAGGGGTGGTATCTATGGCTACACCTTC. Amino acids: CASSYDRGGIYGYTF.

V gene TRBV2 combines with J gene TRBJ2-1, with D hard to call. V dropped 8 bases and J dropped 3 bases, with 11 bases sitting between them. Per germline, CDR1 SNHLY and CDR2 FYNNEI. The CDR3 loop spans 13 amino acids. DNA of the CDR3: TGTGCCAGCGGCTTTGGGATCTACAATGAGCAGTTCTTC. Encoded protein: CASGFGIYNEQFF. The complete variable domain, with remaining parts taken from reference TRBV2 and TRBJ2-1, reads EPEVTQTPSHQVTQMGQEVILRCVPISNHLYFYWYRQILGQKVEFLVSFYNNEISEKSEIFDDQFSVERPDGSNFTLKIRSTKLEDSAMYFCASGFGIYNEQFFGPGTRLTVL.

V usage is TRBV2 and J usage is TRBJ1-1, with TRBD1 as a possible D gene (6 bases). V was shortened by 5 bases and J by 6 bases, with 19 bases between the two germline ends. From germline, CDR1 is SNHLY and CDR2 FYNNEI. The CDR3 runs 15 residues. CDR3 nucleotide sequence: TGTGCCAGCAGTTCCGGCCCTCCGGGACAACCTGAAGCTTTCTTT. Translation gives CASSSGPPGQPEAFF.

The chain recombines TRBV29-1 with TRBJ1-1; 10 nucleotides align to TRBD1. V trimming: 7 bases; J trimming: 0 bases; junction bases outside the gene matches: 2. The CDR3 sequence is 13 residues long. The germline CDR1 and CDR2 sequences are SQVTM and ANQGSEA. The CDR3 nucleotides are TGCAGCGGGACAGGGGGAATGAACACTGAAGCTTTCTTT. It encodes CSGTGGMNTEAFF.

V is TRBV6-5 and J is TRBJ1-4; TRBD1 is a possible D gene (5 bases). The ends were cut back, 2 bases at V and 8 bases at J, with 12 bases in the middle. Germline V gives CDR1 MNHEY, CDR2 SVGAGI. The CDR3 length is 14 residues. The CDR3 DNA is TGTGCCAGCAGTTACAGGGGATTAGTGGAAAAACTGTTTTTT. It encodes CASSYRGLVEKLFF.

The rearrangement uses TRBV29-1 and TRBJ2-3, with D possibly being TRBD1 (6 bases). The CDR3 length is 16 residues. Germline V gene sequence: CDR1 SQVTM, CDR2 ANQGSEA. Trimming took off 6 bases at V and 0 bases at J, with 19 bases between the two ends. The CDR3 region has the DNA TGCAGCGTCCGCTGGGCCGGGACACAGAGCACAGATACGCAGTATTTT. As protein: CSVRWAGTQSTDTQYF.

This chain connects TRBV20-1 to TRBJ1-1; 7 bases fit TRBD1. The length of the CDR3 is 13 residues. Germline CDR1 and CDR2: DFQATT and SNEGSKA (reference sequence). With 1 base clipped from V and 3 bases from J, the junction kept 2 bases outside the gene matches. CDR3: CSARVGQDTEAFF. The CDR3 DNA reads as TGCAGTGCTAGAGTAGGACAGGACACTGAAGCTTTCTTT.

The V call is TRBV29-1, the J call TRBJ1-4; TRBD1 might be the D (5 bases). The V gene's germline CDR1 is SQVTM and CDR2 ANQGSEA. This CDR3 spans 12 amino acids. Between the trimmed V and J ends, which lost 7 bases and 6 bases, there was a span of 12 bases. The CDR3 sequence is CSGGRPDEKLFF. The CDR3, as DNA: TGCAGCGGGGGCCGCCCCGATGAAAAACTGTTTTTT.

The chain has TRBV29-1 and TRBJ1-1; D gene uncertain. V gave up 2 bases and J gave up 2 bases, with 12 bases separating them. Per germline, CDR1 SQVTM and CDR2 ANQGSEA. The CDR3 extends over 14 amino acids. CDR3 region: CSVERLLINTEAFF. Here the CDR3 DNA reads TGCAGCGTTGAAAGGCTCCTTATTAACACTGAAGCTTTCTTT.

The rearrangement uses TRBV3-1 and TRBJ1-2, with 11 bases identical to TRBD1. Germline V gives CDR1 LGHDT, CDR2 YNNKEL (reference sequence). This CDR3 is 14 amino acids long. V shed 5 bases and J 3 bases; nucleotides not matched to a gene: 2. CDR3 region: CASSGTGGHYGYTF. The CDR3 nucleotides read TGTGCCAGCAGCGGGACAGGGGGGCACTATGGCTACACCTTC. The full variable domain, with the rest looked up from reference TRBV3-1 and TRBJ1-2, is DTAVSQTPKYLVTQMGNDKSIKCEQNLGHDTMYWYKQDSKKFLKIMFSYNNKELIINETVPNRFSPKSPDKAHLNLHINSLELGDSAVYFCASSGTGGHYGYTFGSGTRLTVV.

This clonotype was found a few times. The chain joins TRBV5-6 to TRBJ2-5; tentative D call: TRBD2 (6 bases). From germline, CDR1 is SGHDT and CDR2 YYEEEE. This CDR3 has 13 amino acids. The V gene lost 2 bases and the J gene lost 5 bases, with 10 bases spanning the gap. CDR3 in DNA: TGTGCCAGCAGCTTCGGACGGGAGGAGACCCAGTACTTC. Residues: CASSFGREETQYF.

This clonotype was observed a single time. The V gene is TRBV3-1, the J gene TRBJ1-2, with D possibly being TRBD1 (5 bases). V was clipped by 6 bases and J by 6 bases, with 11 bases between them. The CDR3 sequence is 12 residues long. Germline V gene lookup returns CDR1 LGHDT and CDR2 YNNKEL (reference sequence). The CDR3 sequence is CASRRPGDGYTF. CDR3 DNA sequence: TGTGCCAGCAGGAGGCCGGGGGATGGCTACACCTTC.

The genes are TRBV9 and TRBJ2-5, with TRBD2 matching 9 bases. V lost 0 bases and J lost 2; bases outside the gene matches: 2. Germline CDR1 is SGDLS and CDR2 is YYNGEE. The CDR3 runs to 15 residues. The DNA of the CDR3 is TGTGCCAGCAGCGTAGTTAGCGGGGGACAAGAGACCCAGTACTTC. This codes for CASSVVSGGQETQYF.

The rearrangement uses TRBV12-3 or TRBV12-4 and TRBJ1-1, with TRBD1 as a possible D gene (5 bases). Trimming pared 2 bases from V and 0 bases from J, leaving 10 bases between. The CDR3 spans 15 residues. In DNA, the CDR3 is TGTGCCAGCAGTTTATCGGGACGTATGAACACTGAAGCTTTCTTT. It encodes CASSLSGRMNTEAFF.

The V and J genes are TRBV6-5 and TRBJ2-3; a weak D match, TRBD2 (6 bases). Germline V CDR1 and CDR2: MNHEY, SVGAGI. V lost 5 bases to trimming and J lost 0 bases, with 9 bases between them. There are 14 residues in the CDR3. CDR3 in DNA: TGTGCCAGCAGTCGGGGGTTAAGCACAGATACGCAGTATTTT. Protein product: CASSRGLSTDTQYF.

The genes are TRBV3-1 and TRBJ2-3; 7 bases agree with TRBD2. V gave up 1 base and J gave up 2 bases; unmatched junction bases: 3. The CDR3 is 15 amino acids. Per germline, CDR1 LGHDT and CDR2 YNNKEL (reference sequence). This CDR3 reads CASSQAGTTTDTQYF. CDR3 in DNA: TGTGCCAGCAGCCAAGCCGGGACTACCACAGATACGCAGTATTTT.

J is TRBJ1-1 and V is TRBV29-1, with D maybe TRBD1 (5 bases). Germline V gene sequence: CDR1 SQVTM, CDR2 ANQGSEA. This CDR3 has 13 amino acids. Trimming shortened V by 5 bases and J by 1 base, and 11 bases separated the two germline ends. Here the CDR3 DNA reads TGCAGCGTTAGGCTCGGGGCGAACACTGAAGCTTTCTTT. It encodes CSVRLGANTEAFF. The full variable domain, rest sourced from reference TRBV29-1 and TRBJ1-1, is SAVISQKPSRDICQRGTSLTIQCQVDSQVTMMFWYRQQPGQSLTLIATANQGSEATYESGFVIDKFPISRPNLTFSTLTVSNMSPEDSSIYLCSVRLGANTEAFFGQGTRLTVV.

This chain links TRBV25-1 with TRBJ2-5, with D maybe TRBD1 (6 bases). The V gene's germline CDR1 is MGHDK and CDR2 SYGVNS. V gave up 6 bases and J gave up 4 bases, with 9 bases separating them. CDR3 size: 12 residues. The CDR3 loop reads CASRTGPETQYF. The CDR3 region has the DNA TGTGCCAGCAGAACAGGGCCAGAGACCCAGTACTTC.

V usage is TRBV18 and J usage is TRBJ2-7; D is possibly TRBD1 or TRBD2 (5 bases each). Germline V gene lookup returns CDR1 KGHSH and CDR2 LQKENI. This CDR3 is 15 amino acids long. V was pared by 1 base and J by 4 bases, with 14 bases between. The CDR3 sequence is CASSPRDGGTYEQYF. CDR3 nucleotide sequence: TGTGCCAGCTCACCACGGGACGGCGGAACTTACGAGCAGTACTTC.

V usage is TRBV3-1 and J usage is TRBJ2-1; D is perhaps TRBD2 (5 bases). Germline assignment: CDR1 LGHDT and CDR2 YNNKEL (reference sequence). V gave up 1 base and J gave up 6 bases, with 13 bases separating them. The CDR3 is 15 residues long. The CDR3 bases are TGTGCCAGCAGCCAAGCCCTACTAGGTGGCAATGAGCAGTTCTTC. This encodes CASSQALLGGNEQFF.